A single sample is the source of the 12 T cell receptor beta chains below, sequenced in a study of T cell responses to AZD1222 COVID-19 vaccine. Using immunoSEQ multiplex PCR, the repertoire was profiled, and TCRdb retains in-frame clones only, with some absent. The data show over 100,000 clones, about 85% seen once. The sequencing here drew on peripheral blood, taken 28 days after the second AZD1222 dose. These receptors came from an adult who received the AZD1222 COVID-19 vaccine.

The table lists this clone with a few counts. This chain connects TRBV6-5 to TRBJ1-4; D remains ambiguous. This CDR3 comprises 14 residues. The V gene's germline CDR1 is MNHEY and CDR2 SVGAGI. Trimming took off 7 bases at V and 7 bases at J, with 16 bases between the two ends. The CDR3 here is CASTLNAASEKLFF. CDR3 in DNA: TGTGCCAGCACCTTAAATGCGGCGAGTGAAAAACTGTTTTTT.

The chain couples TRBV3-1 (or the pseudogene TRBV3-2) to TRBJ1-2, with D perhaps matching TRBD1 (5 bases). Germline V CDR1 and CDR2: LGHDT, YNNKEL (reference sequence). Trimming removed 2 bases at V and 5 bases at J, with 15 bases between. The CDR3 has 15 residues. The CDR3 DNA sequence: TGTGCCAGCAGCCAAAGGGGAGTTTGGCGATATGGCTACACCTTC. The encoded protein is CASSQRGVWRYGYTF.

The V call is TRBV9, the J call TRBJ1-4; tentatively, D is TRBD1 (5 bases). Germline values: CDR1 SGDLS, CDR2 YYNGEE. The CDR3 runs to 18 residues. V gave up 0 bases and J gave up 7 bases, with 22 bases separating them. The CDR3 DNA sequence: TGTGCCAGCAGCGTAGGAGGGACCCCGGCCTCACCAAGTGAAAAACTGTTTTTT. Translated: CASSVGGTPASPSEKLFF. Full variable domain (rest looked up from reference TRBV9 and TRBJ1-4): DSGVTQTPKHLITATGQRVTLRCSPRSGDLSVYWYQQSLDQGLQFLIQYYNGEERAKGNILERFSAQQFPDLHSELNLSSLELGDSALYFCASSVGGTPASPSEKLFFGSGTQLSVL.

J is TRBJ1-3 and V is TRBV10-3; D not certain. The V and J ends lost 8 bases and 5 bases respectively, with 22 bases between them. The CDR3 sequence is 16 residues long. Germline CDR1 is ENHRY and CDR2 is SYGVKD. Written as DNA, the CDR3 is TGTGCCATCCCCGAATTGGGGAACGGCCTTAGAAACACCATATATTTT. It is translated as CAIPELGNGLRNTIYF.

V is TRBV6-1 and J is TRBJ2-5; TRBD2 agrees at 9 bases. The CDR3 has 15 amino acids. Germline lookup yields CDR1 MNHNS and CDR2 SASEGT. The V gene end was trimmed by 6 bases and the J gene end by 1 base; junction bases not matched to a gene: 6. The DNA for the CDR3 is TGTGCCAGCAGAAAGCGGGGGGCCTTCCAAGAGACCCAGTACTTC. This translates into CASRKRGAFQETQYF.

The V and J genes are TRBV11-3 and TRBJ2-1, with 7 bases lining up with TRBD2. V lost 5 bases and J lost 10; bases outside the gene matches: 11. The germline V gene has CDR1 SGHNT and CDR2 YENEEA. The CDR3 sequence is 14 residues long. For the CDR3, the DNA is TGTGCCAGCAGCCAAGGGAGGGCTTCGGGGGAGCAGTTCTTC. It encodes CASSQGRASGEQFF.

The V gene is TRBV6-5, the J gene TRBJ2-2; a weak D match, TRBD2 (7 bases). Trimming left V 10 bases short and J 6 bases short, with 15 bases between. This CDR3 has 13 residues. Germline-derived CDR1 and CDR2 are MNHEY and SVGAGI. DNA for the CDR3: TGTGCCACCACTAGGGGGGGTCCCGGGGAGCTGTTTTTT. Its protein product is CATTRGGPGELFF.

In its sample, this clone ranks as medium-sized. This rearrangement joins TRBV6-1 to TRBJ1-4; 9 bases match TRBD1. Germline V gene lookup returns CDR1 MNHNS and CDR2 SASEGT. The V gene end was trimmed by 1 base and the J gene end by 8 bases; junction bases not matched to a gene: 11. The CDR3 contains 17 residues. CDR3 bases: TGTGCCAGCAGTGAAGGGACAGGGGTTATCTTAGGAGAAAAACTGTTTTTT. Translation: CASSEGTGVILGEKLFF.

The CDR3 bases are TGTGCCAGCAGACGAACGTGGTATCAGCCCCAGCATTTT. This codes for CASRRTWYQPQHF. This chain connects TRBV2 to TRBJ1-5; D gene ambiguous. CDR3 size: 13 residues. Germline CDR1 reads SNHLY; CDR2 reads FYNNEI. The V end lost 6 bases, the J end lost 5 bases, and 11 bases lay between the germline ends.

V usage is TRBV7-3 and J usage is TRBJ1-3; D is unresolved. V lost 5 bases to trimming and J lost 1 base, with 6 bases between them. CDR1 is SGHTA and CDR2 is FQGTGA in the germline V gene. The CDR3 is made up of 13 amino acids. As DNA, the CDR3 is TGTGCCAGCAGCCACGGGTCTGGAAACACCATATATTTT. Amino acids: CASSHGSGNTIYF. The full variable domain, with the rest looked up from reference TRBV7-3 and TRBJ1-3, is GAGVSQTPSNKVTEKGKYVELRCDPISGHTALYWYRQSLGQGPEFLIYFQGTGAADDSGLPNDRFFAVRPEGSVSTLKIQRTERGDSAVYLCASSHGSGNTIYFGEGSWLTVV.

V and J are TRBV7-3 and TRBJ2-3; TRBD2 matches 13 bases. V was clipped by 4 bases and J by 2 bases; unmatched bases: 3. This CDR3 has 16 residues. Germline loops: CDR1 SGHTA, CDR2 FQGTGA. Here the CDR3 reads CASSSGTSGATDTQYF. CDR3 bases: TGTGCCAGCAGCTCGGGGACTAGCGGGGCCACAGATACGCAGTATTTT.

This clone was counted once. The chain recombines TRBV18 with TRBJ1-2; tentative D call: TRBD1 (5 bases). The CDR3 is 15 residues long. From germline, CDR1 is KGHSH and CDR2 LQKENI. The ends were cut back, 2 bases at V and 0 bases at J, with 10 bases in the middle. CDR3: CASSPSSGSNYGYTF. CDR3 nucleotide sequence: TGTGCCAGCTCACCAAGCTCAGGGTCTAACTATGGCTACACCTTC.